The 20 T cell receptor beta chains given below trace back to one sample, sequenced in a study of T cell responses to AZD1222 COVID-19 vaccine. Sequencing used immunoSEQ multiplex PCR; TCRdb keeps in-frame clones, though not all of them. Of 150,000 to 180,000 clones listed, approximately 90% were seen once; the top ten hold around 3%. The input for sequencing was peripheral blood, taken on day 0 of AZD1222 vaccination. The origin of the receptors is an adult in good health.

The chain recombines TRBV15 with TRBJ2-2; 7 nucleotides align to TRBD1. Germline V lookup: CDR1 LNHNV, CDR2 YYDKDF (reference sequence). The CDR3 loop spans 16 amino acids. V gave up 4 bases and J gave up 4 bases; unmatched junction bases: 9. This CDR3 is CATSISGGSVTGELFF. CDR3 sequence (DNA): TGTGCCACCAGCATTTCAGGGGGTTCGGTCACCGGGGAGCTGTTTTTT.

The V call is TRBV7-9, the J call TRBJ2-5, with D tentatively TRBD2 (7 bases). The CDR3 spans 13 residues. CDR1 is SEHNR, CDR2 FQNEAQ, per germline (reference sequence). V lost 3 bases, J lost 4 bases, and 9 bases lay in between. CDR3 protein: CASSFGGRETQYF. The CDR3 coding sequence is TGTGCCAGCAGCTTCGGGGGGCGAGAGACCCAGTACTTC.

This sequence joins TRBV11-3 and TRBJ2-1; TRBD2 might be the D (6 bases). V shed 3 bases and J shed 8 bases, with 11 bases lying between them. Looked up from germline, CDR1 is SGHNT and CDR2 is YENEEA. The CDR3 loop spans 13 amino acids. CDR3 DNA sequence: TGTGCCAGCAGCTTGGGCGGGGTCTATGAGCAGTTCTTC. It translates to CASSLGGVYEQFF.

V and J are TRBV2 and TRBJ2-2, with 12 bases fitting TRBD1. The CDR3 extends over 14 amino acids. Germline lookup yields CDR1 SNHLY and CDR2 FYNNEI. V was pared by 8 bases and J by 7 bases, with 5 bases of the junction left unmatched. In nucleotides, the CDR3 is TGTGCCAGCGCGGGACAGGGGGCAAACGGGGAGCTGTTTTTT. It yields the protein CASAGQGANGELFF.

This clone was seen only once. The gene calls are TRBV7-2 and TRBJ1-3, with a tentative D call TRBD1 (6 bases). This CDR3 region has 15 residues. Germline V gives CDR1 SGHTA, CDR2 FQGNSA. Between the trimmed V and J ends, which lost 1 base and 3 bases, there was a span of 10 bases. The CDR3 DNA follows: TGTGCCAGCAGCTTAGGTGCAGGGGTTGGAAACACCATATATTTT. It is translated as CASSLGAGVGNTIYF.

The V call is TRBV27, the J call TRBJ1-2, with D perhaps TRBD1 (5 bases). V was trimmed by 2 bases and J by 4 bases, leaving 8 bases between them. Germline V gene sequence: CDR1 MNHEY, CDR2 SMNVEV (reference sequence). This CDR3 has 13 amino acids. CDR3 in amino acids: CASSLRGGYGYTF. DNA for the CDR3: TGTGCCAGCAGTTTAAGGGGTGGCTATGGCTACACCTTC.

The chain employs TRBV6-5 and TRBJ1-5; D is unclear. The V and J ends lost 4 bases and 3 bases respectively, with 10 bases between them. CDR1 is MNHEY, CDR2 SVGAGI, per germline. The CDR3 is 14 residues long. The DNA of the CDR3 is TGTGCCAGCAGTTCCTCGGGGTACAATCAGCCCCAGCATTTT. Amino acids: CASSSSGYNQPQHF.

V is TRBV11-2 and J is TRBJ1-3, with D maybe TRBD1 (6 bases). CDR1 and CDR2 from the germline V gene are SGHAT and FQNNGV. The CDR3 has 18 residues. The V gene lost 3 bases and the J gene lost 0 bases, with 18 bases spanning the gap. The CDR3 DNA is TGTGCCAGCAGCTTCAACCGGGACACCTGGGGCTCTGGAAACACCATATATTTT. Translation gives CASSFNRDTWGSGNTIYF.

This rearrangement joins TRBV10-3 to TRBJ1-1; D is perhaps TRBD1 (6 bases). CDR1 and CDR2 from the germline V gene are ENHRY and SYGVKD. The CDR3 consists of 11 residues. The V gene lost 6 bases and the J gene lost 11 bases, with 13 bases spanning the gap. CDR3 sequence: CAIREGVEAFF. CDR3 DNA: TGTGCCATCAGGGAGGGGGTCGAGGCTTTCTTT.

This sequence joins TRBV19 and TRBJ2-5, with 10 bases identical to TRBD1. The V gene end was trimmed by 3 bases and the J gene end by 5 bases; junction bases not matched to a gene: 3. The CDR3 consists of 14 residues. In germline, CDR1 is LNHDA, CDR2 SQIVND (reference sequence). This chain's CDR3 is CASSMTGGWETQYF. The CDR3 DNA reads as TGTGCCAGTAGTATGACAGGGGGCTGGGAGACCCAGTACTTC.

The chain carries TRBV4-3 and TRBJ2-2, with 11 bases matching TRBD2. V shed 4 bases, J shed 4 bases, and the junction held 11 bases outside the gene matches. The CDR3 spans 18 residues. CDR1 LGHNA and CDR2 YSLEER come from the germline V gene. The CDR3 protein is CASSRYTSGGSGTGELFF. As DNA, the CDR3 is TGCGCCAGCAGCCGTTATACTAGCGGGGGTTCGGGCACCGGGGAGCTGTTTTTT.

The chain employs TRBV16 and TRBJ1-3; unclear D gene. The CDR3 covers 15 residues. Trimming shortened V by 2 bases and J by 2 bases, and 10 bases separated the two germline ends. Germline V gives CDR1 KGHSY, CDR2 FQNENV. This chain's CDR3 is CASSQQASPGNTIYF. DNA for the CDR3: TGTGCCAGCAGCCAACAGGCCTCGCCTGGAAACACCATATATTTT.

The J gene is TRBJ1-3, the V gene TRBV6-4; no clear D gene. CDR3 length: 20 amino acids. Deletions cut 0 bases from V and 4 bases from J, with 25 bases between. The germline V gene encodes CDR1 MRHNA and CDR2 SNTAGT. The CDR3 DNA is TGTGCCAGCAGTGACTCGATTCTGACCCCCTTTGGATATACCGGAAACACCATATATTTT. Translating gives CASSDSILTPFGYTGNTIYF.

CDR3 nucleotide sequence: TGTGCCAGCGCCCGGGGTCACGATTATGGCTACACCTTC. Translation gives CASARGHDYGYTF. The chain uses TRBV7-2 and TRBJ1-2, with D uncertain. With 8 bases removed from V and 5 bases from J, the gap between germline ends came to 15 bases. The V gene's germline CDR1 is SGHTA and CDR2 FQGNSA. This CDR3 contains 13 residues.

J is TRBJ1-5 and V is TRBV7-9; D may be TRBD1 (6 bases). The ends were cut back, 3 bases at V and 2 bases at J, with 8 bases in the middle. The CDR3 covers 14 residues. CDR1 SEHNR and CDR2 FQNEAQ come from the germline V gene (reference sequence). The CDR3 loop is CASSFEGGNQPQHF. The DNA for the CDR3 is TGTGCCAGCAGCTTCGAGGGGGGCAATCAGCCCCAGCATTTT.

The chain is built from TRBV19 and TRBJ1-1; D is perhaps TRBD1 (6 bases). V gave up 7 bases and J gave up 6 bases, with 18 bases separating them. This CDR3 is built from 14 residues. Germline CDR1 is LNHDA and CDR2 is SQIVND (reference sequence). The CDR3 DNA follows: TGTGCCAGTAACCAACAGGGTGTCGGCGCTGAAGCTTTCTTT. Its translation is CASNQQGVGAEAFF.

The chain employs TRBV5-4 and TRBJ2-1; 9 bases are a match to TRBD1. V lost 1 base to trimming and J lost 9 bases; unmatched junction nucleotides: 11. This CDR3 contains 16 residues. Germline CDR1 SGHNT, CDR2 YYREEE (reference sequence). CDR3 region: CASSLPGTGRIAEQFF. In DNA form, the CDR3 reads TGTGCCAGCAGCTTGCCCGGGACAGGGAGAATTGCTGAGCAGTTCTTC.

The chain employs TRBV12-3 or TRBV12-4 and TRBJ2-5; the match to TRBD2 covers 8 bases. V dropped 8 bases and J dropped 5; count of bases not matched to a gene: 4. This CDR3 contains 12 residues. CDR3: CASGASGETQYF. The DNA for the CDR3 is TGTGCCAGCGGGGCTAGCGGGGAGACCCAGTACTTC.

This clone showed up many times. The V gene is TRBV7-9, the J gene TRBJ1-4, with 10 bases identical to TRBD1. V dropped 5 bases and J dropped 6; count of bases not matched to a gene: 6. This CDR3 is built from 15 residues. Germline CDR1 is SEHNR and CDR2 is FQNEAQ (reference sequence). The CDR3 DNA is TGTGCCAGCAGCGGCCGGGACAGGGGATATGAAAAACTGTTTTTT. This gives the protein CASSGRDRGYEKLFF.

The rearrangement uses TRBV18 and TRBJ1-1, with unresolved D. Germline V lookup: CDR1 KGHSH, CDR2 LQKENI. V was cut by 2 bases and J by 0 bases, with 7 bases left in between. The length of the CDR3 is 14 residues. CDR3 nucleotides: TGTGCCAGCTCACCAACACCTGTGAACACTGAAGCTTTCTTT. It yields the protein CASSPTPVNTEAFF.